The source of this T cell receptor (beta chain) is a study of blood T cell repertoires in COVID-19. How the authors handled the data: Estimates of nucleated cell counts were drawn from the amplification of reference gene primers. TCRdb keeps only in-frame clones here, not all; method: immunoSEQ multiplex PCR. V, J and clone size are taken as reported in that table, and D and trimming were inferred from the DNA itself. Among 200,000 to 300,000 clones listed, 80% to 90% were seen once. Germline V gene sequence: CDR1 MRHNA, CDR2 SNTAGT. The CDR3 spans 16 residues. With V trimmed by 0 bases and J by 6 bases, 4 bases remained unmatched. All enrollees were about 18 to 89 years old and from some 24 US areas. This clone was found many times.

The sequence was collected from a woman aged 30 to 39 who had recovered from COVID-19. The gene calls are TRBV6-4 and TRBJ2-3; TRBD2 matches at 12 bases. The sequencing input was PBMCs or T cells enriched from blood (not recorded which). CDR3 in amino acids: CASSDSTSGSLDTQYF. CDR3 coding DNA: TGTGCCAGCAGTGACTCGACTAGCGGGAGTCTGGATACGCAGTATTTT.